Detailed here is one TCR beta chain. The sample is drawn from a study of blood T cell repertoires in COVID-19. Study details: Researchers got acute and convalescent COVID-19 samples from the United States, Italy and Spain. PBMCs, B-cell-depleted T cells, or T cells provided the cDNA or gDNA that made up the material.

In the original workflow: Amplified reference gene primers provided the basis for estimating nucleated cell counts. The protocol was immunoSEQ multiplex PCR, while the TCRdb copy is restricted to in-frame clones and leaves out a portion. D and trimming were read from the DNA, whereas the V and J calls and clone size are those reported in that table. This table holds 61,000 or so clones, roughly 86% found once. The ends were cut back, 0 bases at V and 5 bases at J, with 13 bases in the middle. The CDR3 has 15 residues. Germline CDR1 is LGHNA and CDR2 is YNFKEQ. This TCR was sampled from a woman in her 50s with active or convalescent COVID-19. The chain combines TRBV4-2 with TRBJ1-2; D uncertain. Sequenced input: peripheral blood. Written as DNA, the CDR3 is TGTGCCAGCAGCCAAGATGGCGGAGTTGGGTATGGCTACACCTTC. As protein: CASSQDGGVGYGYTF.